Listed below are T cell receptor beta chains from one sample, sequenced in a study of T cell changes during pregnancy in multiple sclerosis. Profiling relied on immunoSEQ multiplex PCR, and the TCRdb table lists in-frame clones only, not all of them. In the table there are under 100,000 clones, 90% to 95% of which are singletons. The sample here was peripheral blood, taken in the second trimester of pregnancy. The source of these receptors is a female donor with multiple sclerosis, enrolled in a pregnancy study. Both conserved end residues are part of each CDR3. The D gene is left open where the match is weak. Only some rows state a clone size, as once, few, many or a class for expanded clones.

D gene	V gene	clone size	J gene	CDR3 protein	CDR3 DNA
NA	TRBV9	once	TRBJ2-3	CASSVRSGNTDTQYF	TGTGCCAGCAGCGTAAGGTCAGGAAACACAGATACGCAGTATTTT
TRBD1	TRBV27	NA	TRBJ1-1	CASKEHRGETEAFF	TGTGCCAGCAAAGAGCACAGGGGCGAGACTGAAGCTTTCTTT
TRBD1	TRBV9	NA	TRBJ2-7	CASSVDRGPAGEQYF	TGTGCCAGCAGCGTCGACAGGGGTCCGGCGGGGGAGCAGTACTTC
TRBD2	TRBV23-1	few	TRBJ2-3	CASRTRTSGRDTQYF	TGCGCCAGCCGAACGCGGACTAGCGGGCGAGATACGCAGTATTTT
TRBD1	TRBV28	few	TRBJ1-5	CASSEQGALPSNQPQHF	TGTGCCAGCAGTGAGCAGGGGGCCCTCCCTAGCAATCAGCCCCAGCATTTT
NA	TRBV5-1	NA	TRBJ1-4	CASSFGQGDEKLFF	TGCGCCAGCAGCTTCGGGCAGGGCGATGAAAAACTGTTTTTT
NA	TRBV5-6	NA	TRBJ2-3	CASTMTPTDTQYF	TGTGCCAGCACCATGACTCCCACAGATACGCAGTATTTT
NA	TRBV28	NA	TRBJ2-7	CASSPSPYEQYF	TGTGCCAGCAGTCCCTCCCCCTACGAGCAGTACTTC
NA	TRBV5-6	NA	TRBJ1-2	CASSPSGGSYGYTF	TGTGCCAGCAGCCCGAGTGGCGGATCCTATGGCTACACCTTC
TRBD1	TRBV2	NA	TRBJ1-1	CASRPFQGAGTEAFF	TGTGCCAGCAGACCTTTTCAGGGGGCCGGGACTGAAGCTTTCTTT
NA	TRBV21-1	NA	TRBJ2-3	CASTFPGLRSLGTQYF	TGTGCCAGCACCTTCCCGGGACTGCGGTCCTTGGGTACGCAGTATTTT
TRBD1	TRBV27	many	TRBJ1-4	CASEARTGGNEKLFF	TGTGCCAGCGAAGCCCGGACAGGGGGCAATGAAAAACTGTTTTTT
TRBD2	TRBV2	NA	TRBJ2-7	CASSEGGMSLSLLGPSYEQYF	TGTGCCAGCAGTGAGGGGGGGATGAGCTTGAGTTTACTTGGACCCTCCTACGAGCAGTACTTC
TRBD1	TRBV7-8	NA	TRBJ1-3	CASRPTGTGSGNTIYF	TGTGCCAGCAGACCCACCGGGACAGGCTCTGGAAACACCATATATTTT
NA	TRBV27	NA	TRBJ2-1	CASSTGYGYNEQFF	TGTGCCAGCAGTACAGGATATGGGTACAATGAGCAGTTCTTC
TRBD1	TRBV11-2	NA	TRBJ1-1	CASSLGQGMNTEAFF	TGTGCCAGCAGTCTGGGACAGGGAATGAACACTGAAGCTTTCTTT
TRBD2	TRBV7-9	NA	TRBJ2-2	CASSGSGLVGTGELFF	TGTGCCAGCAGCGGATCGGGACTAGTGGGCACCGGGGAGCTGTTTTTT
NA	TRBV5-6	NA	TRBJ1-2	CASSSGYGYTF	TGTGCCAGCAGCTCGGGGTATGGCTACACCTTC
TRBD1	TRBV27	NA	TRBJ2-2	CASRGTGNTGELFF	TGTGCCAGCAGGGGGACAGGGAACACCGGGGAGCTGTTTTTT
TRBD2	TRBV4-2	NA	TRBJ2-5	CASSQGTSGRETQYF	TGTGCCAGCAGCCAAGGGACTAGCGGGAGAGAGACCCAGTACTTC
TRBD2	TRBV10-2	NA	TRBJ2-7	CASSVSGRMYEQYF	TGCGCCAGCAGTGTTAGCGGGAGGATGTACGAGCAGTACTTC
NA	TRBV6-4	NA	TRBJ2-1	CASSGELGSNEQFF	TGTGCCAGCAGTGGGGAACTAGGTTCCAATGAGCAGTTCTTC
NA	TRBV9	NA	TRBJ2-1	CASSAGYNEQFF	TGTGCCAGCAGCGCCGGGTACAATGAGCAGTTCTTC
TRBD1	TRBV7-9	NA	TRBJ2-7	CASSLMGQGSDYEQYF	TGTGCCAGCAGCTTAATGGGACAGGGGTCAGACTACGAGCAGTACTTC
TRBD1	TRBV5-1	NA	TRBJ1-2	CASSGTGGRSFGYTF	TGCGCCAGCAGCGGGACAGGGGGCCGTAGTTTTGGCTACACCTTC
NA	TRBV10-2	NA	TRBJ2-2	CASSERLAANTGELFF	TGCGCCAGCAGTGAGAGGTTAGCGGCGAACACCGGGGAGCTGTTTTTT
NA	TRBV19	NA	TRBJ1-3	CASRGARSGNTIYF	TGTGCCAGTAGAGGGGCCCGCTCTGGAAACACCATATATTTT
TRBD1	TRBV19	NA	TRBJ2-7	CASRPGQGLHEQYF	TGTGCCAGTAGGCCCGGACAGGGTCTCCACGAGCAGTACTTC
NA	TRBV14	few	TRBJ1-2	CASSQDLPALYGYTF	TGTGCCAGCAGCCAAGATCTGCCCGCTCTATATGGCTACACCTTC
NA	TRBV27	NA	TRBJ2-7	CASSYREHYEQYF	TGTGCCAGCAGTTACAGGGAACACTACGAGCAGTACTTC
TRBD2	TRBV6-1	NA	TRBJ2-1	CASSGSGSVHEQFF	TGTGCCAGCAGTGGAAGCGGGAGCGTGCATGAGCAGTTCTTC
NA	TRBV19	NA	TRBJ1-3	CASSIPAGAGNTIYF	TGTGCCAGTAGTATTCCGGCAGGGGCTGGAAACACCATATATTTT
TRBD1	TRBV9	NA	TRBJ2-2	CASSRTGNTGELFF	TGTGCCAGCAGCCGGACAGGAAACACCGGGGAGCTGTTTTTT
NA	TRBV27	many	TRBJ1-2	CASSFEGNYGYTF	TGTGCCAGCAGTTTCGAGGGAAACTATGGCTACACCTTC
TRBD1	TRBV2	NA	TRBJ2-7	CASSSNRGYEQYF	TGTGCCAGCAGTTCTAACAGGGGCTACGAGCAGTACTTC
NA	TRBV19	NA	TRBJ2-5	CASRRQLQETQYF	TGTGCCAGTAGAAGGCAACTACAAGAGACCCAGTACTTC
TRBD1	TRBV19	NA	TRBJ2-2	CASAILPGQGAGELFF	TGTGCCAGTGCAATACTCCCGGGACAGGGGGCCGGGGAGCTGTTTTTT
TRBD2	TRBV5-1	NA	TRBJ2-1	CASSWAGLASPYNEQFF	TGCGCCAGCAGCTGGGCTGGACTAGCATCTCCCTACAATGAGCAGTTCTTC
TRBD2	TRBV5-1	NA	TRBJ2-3	CASSPGLGTDTQYF	TGCGCCAGCAGCCCAGGACTAGGCACAGATACGCAGTATTTT
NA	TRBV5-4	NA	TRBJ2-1	CASSLDSYNEQFF	TGTGCCAGCAGCCTAGACTCCTACAATGAGCAGTTCTTC
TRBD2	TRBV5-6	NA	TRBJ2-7	CASIGRGAKVQQYF	TGTGCCAGCATCGGGAGGGGGGCGAAAGTACAGCAGTACTTC
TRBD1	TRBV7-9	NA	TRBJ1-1	CASSVGTENTEAFF	TGTGCCAGCAGCGTCGGGACAGAGAACACTGAAGCTTTCTTT
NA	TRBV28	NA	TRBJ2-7	CASADPGEQYF	TGTGCCAGCGCGGACCCGGGAGAGCAGTACTTC
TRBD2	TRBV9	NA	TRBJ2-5	CASNRGLAGETQYF	TGTGCCAGCAATAGGGGACTAGCGGGGGAGACCCAGTACTTC
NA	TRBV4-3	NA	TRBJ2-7	CASSQDPDSYEQYF	TGCGCCAGCAGCCAAGATCCGGACAGCTACGAGCAGTACTTC
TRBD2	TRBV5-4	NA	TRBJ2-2	CASSTLGLAGGTGELFF	TGTGCCAGCAGCACCCTCGGACTAGCGGGAGGGACCGGGGAGCTGTTTTTT
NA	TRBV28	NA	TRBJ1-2	CASSLFKQGLTYGYTF	TGTGCCAGCAGTCTTTTTAAACAGGGTCTCACGTATGGCTACACCTTC
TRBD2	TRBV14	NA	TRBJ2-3	CASSLTSGYTDTQYF	TGTGCCAGCAGTCTGACTAGCGGATACACAGATACGCAGTATTTT
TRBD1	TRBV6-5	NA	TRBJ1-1	CASSYFGTELNTEAFF	TGTGCCAGCAGTTACTTCGGGACAGAGTTGAACACTGAAGCTTTCTTT
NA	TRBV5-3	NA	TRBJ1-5	CARSYGRSRNQPQHF	TGTGCCAGAAGCTACGGGAGGTCGCGCAATCAGCCCCAGCATTTT
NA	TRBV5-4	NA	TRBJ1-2	CASSYGGREANYGYTF	TGTGCCAGCAGTTATGGAGGTCGGGAGGCTAACTATGGCTACACCTTC